These 25 T cell receptor beta chains originate from one sample sequenced in a study of early T cells in non-severe SARS-CoV-2 infection. TCRdb processed the 5' RACE reads anew with MiXCR; each CDR3 protein has one entry. Of about 80,000 distinct CDR3 sequences listed, around 11% are singletons. What was sequenced was whole blood. Receptor source: an adult who was a healthcare worker with PCR-confirmed SARS-CoV-2 infection or an uninfected control (not recorded which).

The chain carries TRBV4-2 and TRBJ2-7, with D possibly being TRBD1 or TRBD2 (6 bases each). Trimming shortened V by 8 bases and J by 3 bases, and 11 bases separated the two germline ends. The germline CDR1 and CDR2 sequences are LGHNA and YNFKEQ. CDR3 size: 12 residues. The CDR3 DNA reads TGTGCCAGCGGCGAGGGGGGCTACGAGCAGTACTTC. Amino acid sequence: CASGEGGYEQYF.

In this sample, this clonotype turned up many times. The chain links TRBV12-3 or TRBV12-4 to TRBJ1-1; D remains unclear. The CDR3 is made up of 14 amino acids. Deletions cut 3 bases from V and 6 bases from J, with 14 bases between. DNA of the CDR3: TGTGCCAGCAGTTTTGGGGAGGGAAGCGCTGAAGCTTTCTTT. This gives the protein CASSFGEGSAEAFF.

This clonotype was seen repeatedly, ten times or more. As DNA, the CDR3 is TGTGCCAGCAGAGGGGGCAGCTCCTATAATTCACCCCTCCACTTT. It translates to CASRGGSSYNSPLHF. The V call is TRBV12-3 or TRBV12-4, the J call TRBJ1-6; 7 nucleotides match TRBD1. CDR3 length: 15 amino acids. V dropped 6 bases and J dropped 0; count of bases not matched to a gene: 2.

This clonotype showed up many times. The chain carries TRBV4-3 and TRBJ1-6; 8 nucleotides align to TRBD1. Germline trimming cut 4 bases from V and 6 bases from J; bases unmatched to any gene: 2. Germline V gene lookup returns CDR1 LGHNA and CDR2 YSLEER. The CDR3 sequence is 14 residues long. As DNA, the CDR3 is TGCGCCAGCAGCCTAGACAGGGGTAATTCACCCCTCCACTTT. Encoded protein: CASSLDRGNSPLHF.

The chain combines TRBV7-7 with TRBJ2-1; D not resolved. The CDR3 has 13 residues. Germline CDR1 reads SSHAT; CDR2 reads FNYEAQ (reference sequence). V shed 2 bases and J shed 10 bases, with 12 bases lying between them. CDR3 coding DNA: TGTGCCAGCAGCTTATTACCGGCGAGGGAGCAGTTCTTC. It encodes CASSLLPAREQFF.

This clonotype was detected ten times or more. V is TRBV7-9 and J is TRBJ2-7; 9 bases line up with TRBD2. The ends lost 5 bases at V and 7 bases at J; junction bases unmatched: 12. The CDR3 spans 15 residues. Germline-derived CDR1 and CDR2 are SEHNR and FQNEAQ (reference sequence). The CDR3 bases are TGTGCCAGCAGCGCACCCGGGACTAGCACCCAGGAGCAGTACTTC. It yields the protein CASSAPGTSTQEQYF.

Ten or more counts support this clonotype. The chain couples TRBV3-1 to TRBJ1-5; the D gene is possibly TRBD1 (6 bases). CDR1 and CDR2 (germline): LGHDT, YNNKEL (reference sequence). V shed 5 bases and J shed 5 bases, with 19 bases lying between them. The CDR3 is 16 amino acids. CDR3 loop: CASSEGAATGHQPQHF. DNA for the CDR3: TGTGCCAGCAGCGAAGGAGCCGCGACAGGACATCAGCCCCAGCATTTT.

The rearrangement uses TRBV12-5 and TRBJ2-5, with 9 bases aligning to TRBD1. CDR1 is LGHNT and CDR2 is FRNRAP in the germline V gene. The CDR3 is 15 residues long. With 4 bases clipped from V and 2 bases from J, the junction kept 5 bases outside the gene matches. CDR3 DNA: TGTGCTAGTGGTTCCGGACAGGGGAGGCAAGAGACCCAGTACTTC. Translation gives CASGSGQGRQETQYF.

The chain has TRBV7-9 and TRBJ1-4; 8 bases match TRBD1. J gave up 3 bases and V 3 bases, and 3 bases lay outside the gene matches. The CDR3 runs 15 residues. Germline-derived CDR1 and CDR2 are SEHNR and FQNEAQ (reference sequence). CDR3 loop: CASSFGQGSNEKLFF. CDR3 in DNA: TGTGCCAGCAGCTTTGGACAGGGCTCTAATGAAAAACTGTTTTTT. The whole variable domain, filled in from reference TRBV7-9 and TRBJ1-4, reads DTGVSQNPRHKITKRGQNVTFRCDPISEHNRLYWYRQTLGQGPEFLTYFQNEAQLEKSRLLSDRFSAERPKGSFSTLEIQRTEQGDSAMYLCASSFGQGSNEKLFFGSGTQLSVL.

This clonotype was recorded at least ten times. This chain links TRBV25-1 with TRBJ2-2; D uncertain. The CDR3 contains 13 residues. Trimming cost V 11 bases and J 0 bases, with 10 bases left between them. Germline V gene lookup returns CDR1 MGHDK and CDR2 SYGVNS. CDR3: CAGQDTNTGELFF. CDR3 in DNA: TGTGCCGGCCAAGACACGAACACCGGGGAGCTGTTTTTT.

The rearrangement links TRBV9 to TRBJ2-7, with D tentatively TRBD1 or TRBD2 (5 bases each). The germline V and J ends were trimmed by 4 bases and 7 bases, with 15 bases remaining between them. Germline-derived CDR1 and CDR2 are SGDLS and YYNGEE. This CDR3 is 13 amino acids long. CDR3 nucleotide sequence: TGTGCCAGCAGCCAGGGTACTAGGAGTGAGCAGTACTTC. Its protein is CASSQGTRSEQYF.

This clonotype was seen more than once but under ten times. The chain is built from TRBV9 and TRBJ1-5, with TRBD1 matching 9 bases. CDR3 length equals 15 residues. V trimming: 0 bases; J trimming: 3 bases; junction bases outside the gene matches: 1. Looked up from germline, CDR1 is SGDLS and CDR2 is YYNGEE. The CDR3 sequence is CASSVGDRDNQPQHF. The CDR3 DNA follows: TGTGCCAGCAGCGTAGGGGACAGGGACAATCAGCCCCAGCATTTT.

This clonotype has ten or more counts. V gene TRBV5-4 combines with J gene TRBJ2-1, with D perhaps TRBD1 (6 bases). This CDR3 has 15 amino acids. Trimming removed 0 bases at V and 2 bases at J, with 9 bases between. Looked up from germline, CDR1 is SGHNT and CDR2 is YYREEE (reference sequence). CDR3 nucleotide sequence: TGTGCCAGCAGCTTGGAACAGGGTACCTACAATGAGCAGTTCTTC. Its translation is CASSLEQGTYNEQFF.

This clonotype came up many times. This rearrangement joins TRBV5-1 to TRBJ2-3; possibly TRBD2 for D (6 bases). Deletions cut 0 bases from V and 4 bases from J, with 12 bases between. The CDR3 loop spans 15 amino acids. The germline V gene has CDR1 SGHRS and CDR2 YFSETQ. CDR3 protein: CASSLEQGGADTQYF. The CDR3, as DNA: TGCGCCAGCAGCTTGGAGCAGGGAGGCGCAGATACGCAGTATTTT.

This clonotype has at least ten counts. V gene TRBV4-3 combines with J gene TRBJ2-5; D unclear. The length of the CDR3 is 17 residues. Germline V gives CDR1 LGHNA, CDR2 YSLEER. V was shortened by 0 bases and J by 4 bases, with 18 bases between the two germline ends. The CDR3 DNA is TGCGCCAGCAGCCAAGACGGAATTACGGCGCTTGGAGAGACCCAGTACTTC. Translation: CASSQDGITALGETQYF.

The J gene is TRBJ2-5, the V gene TRBV12-3 or TRBV12-4; D perhaps matches TRBD2 (5 bases). CDR3 size: 15 residues. Between the trimmed V and J ends, which lost 1 base and 5 bases, there was a span of 14 bases. The chain's CDR3 is CASSLGSGVLETQYF. Here the CDR3 DNA reads TGTGCCAGCAGTTTAGGTTCCGGGGTCTTGGAGACCCAGTACTTC.

The table lists this clonotype with many counts. The CDR3 DNA reads TGTGCCAGCAGTGAAATCGCAGGGGGCAATGAGCAGTTCTTC. Its protein is CASSEIAGGNEQFF. The chain links TRBV6-1 to TRBJ2-1; TRBD1 matches at 7 bases. Germline V lookup: CDR1 MNHNS, CDR2 SASEGT. CDR3 length: 14 amino acids. The V segment lost 2 bases and the J segment 6 bases; nucleotides outside the gene matches: 4.

The sample holds a few counts of this clonotype. V usage is TRBV18 and J usage is TRBJ2-3; 8 bases are shared with TRBD2. The CDR3 length is 15 residues. J gave up 5 bases and V 0 bases, and 4 bases lay outside the gene matches. The germline V gene encodes CDR1 KGHSH and CDR2 LQKENI. The CDR3 DNA sequence: TGTGCCAGCTCACCACCGCGCGGGGGGCAAGATACGCAGTATTTT. Its translation: CASSPPRGGQDTQYF.

This clonotype was recorded a few times. The V and J genes are TRBV6-5 and TRBJ2-6; the D gene is possibly TRBD1 (5 bases). This CDR3 has 13 amino acids. Germline CDR1 reads MNHEY; CDR2 reads SVGAGI. The V end lost 7 bases, the J end lost 2 bases, and 6 bases lay between the germline ends. This chain's CDR3 is CASKGAGANVLTF. The CDR3 coding sequence is TGTGCCAGCAAAGGGGCTGGGGCCAACGTCCTGACTTTC.

The chain employs TRBV18 and TRBJ2-5, with a possible D match to TRBD2 (6 bases). The germline V and J ends were trimmed by 3 bases and 2 bases, with 13 bases remaining between them. The germline V gene has CDR1 KGHSH and CDR2 LQKENI. This CDR3 has 15 amino acids. DNA of the CDR3: TGTGCCAGCTCACCTGGGCGGGGTTCACAAGAGACCCAGTACTTC. Translated, it gives CASSPGRGSQETQYF.

This clonotype has just a few counts. This chain uses TRBV20-1 with TRBJ1-2, with D possibly being TRBD1 (6 bases). The V and J ends lost 0 bases and 3 bases respectively, with 11 bases between them. Germline V gene lookup returns CDR1 DFQATT and CDR2 SNEGSKA (reference sequence). CDR3 length: 14 amino acids. CDR3: CSARDPRGDYGYTF. The CDR3 DNA follows: TGCAGTGCTAGAGACCCCAGGGGAGACTATGGCTACACCTTC.

This clonotype was detected many times. This chain joins TRBV19 and TRBJ2-5; the match to TRBD2 covers 12 bases. Germline V CDR1 and CDR2: LNHDA, SQIVND (reference sequence). The CDR3 runs to 16 residues. V lost 6 bases and J lost 1; bases outside the gene matches: 6. CDR3 protein: CASSRLAGVLQETQYF. CDR3 nucleotides: TGTGCCAGTAGCCGACTAGCGGGGGTCCTCCAAGAGACCCAGTACTTC.

This clonotype was counted many times. V gene TRBV4-3 combines with J gene TRBJ2-5; D is uncertain. Per the germline V gene, CDR1 is LGHNA and CDR2 is YSLEER. This CDR3 is 13 amino acids long. Trimming cost V 5 bases and J 3 bases, with 10 bases left between them. The CDR3 is CASSSGEEETQYF. The CDR3 bases are TGCGCCAGCAGCTCAGGAGAGGAAGAGACCCAGTACTTC.

This clonotype was seen only a few times. This chain connects TRBV29-1 to TRBJ2-1, with D possibly called TRBD1 or TRBD2 (5 bases each). V dropped 6 bases and J dropped 0 bases, with 12 bases sitting between them. Germline CDR1 and CDR2: SQVTM and ANQGSEA. The CDR3 is 14 residues long. The CDR3 loop reads CSVAGTDSYNEQFF. As DNA, the CDR3 is TGCAGCGTAGCCGGGACCGACTCCTACAATGAGCAGTTCTTC.

This clonotype was counted many times. The chain is built from TRBV12-3 or TRBV12-4 and TRBJ2-1, with D possibly being TRBD2 (7 bases). This CDR3 is 16 amino acids long. The V gene lost 5 bases and the J gene lost 2 bases, with 16 bases spanning the gap. CDR3 coding DNA: TGTGCCAGCAGTCCAGCGGGAAGGGGGGCCTACAATGAGCAGTTCTTC. This gives the protein CASSPAGRGAYNEQFF.